Listed below are T cell receptor beta chains from one sample, sequenced in a study of radiation and T cells in renal cell carcinoma. Profiling relied on immunoSEQ multiplex PCR, and the TCRdb table lists in-frame clones only, not all of them. The sample yields roughly 100,000 clones, roughly 88% seen once. Material: blood, obtained from a patient whose treatment included radiotherapy and nephrectomy. These receptors originate from a man aged 55 to 70 with renal cell carcinoma. Each CDR3 is given with its conserved first and last residue. A D gene is named only where the DNA matches it firmly. Clone size is not always given. Where it is, it says once, few, many or a class for expanded clones.

v_call: TRBV7-2; cdr3_length: 14; j_call: TRBJ2-7; d_call: -; clone_size: -; cdr3_nt: TGTGCCAGCAGCTTACTAGGGGCCGCACTCAAGCAGTACTTC; cdr3_aa: CASSLLGAALKQYF
v_call: TRBV4-3; cdr3_length: 11; j_call: TRBJ1-4; d_call: -; clone_size: few; cdr3_nt: TGCGCCAGCAGGCAGAATGAAAAACTGTTTTTT; cdr3_aa: CASRQNEKLFF
v_call: TRBV5-4; cdr3_length: 14; j_call: TRBJ1-1; d_call: -; clone_size: -; cdr3_nt: TGTGCCAGCAGCTTGGTAGACGTGGGCACTGAAGCTTTCTTT; cdr3_aa: CASSLVDVGTEAFF
v_call: TRBV2; cdr3_length: 14; j_call: TRBJ2-1; d_call: TRBD2; clone_size: -; cdr3_nt: TGTGCCAGCAGACCGGGACTAGGATTTGATGAGCAGTTCTTC; cdr3_aa: CASRPGLGFDEQFF
v_call: TRBV7-2; cdr3_length: 15; j_call: TRBJ2-6; d_call: -; clone_size: -; cdr3_nt: TGTGCCAGCAGCTTGGGGGGCGCCGGGGCCAACGTCCTGACTTTC; cdr3_aa: CASSLGGAGANVLTF
v_call: TRBV11-3; cdr3_length: 14; j_call: TRBJ2-1; d_call: TRBD1; clone_size: -; cdr3_nt: TGTGCCAGCAGCAGGGACAGGGGCCACAATGAGCAGTTCTTC; cdr3_aa: CASSRDRGHNEQFF
v_call: TRBV2; cdr3_length: 15; j_call: TRBJ2-7; d_call: -; clone_size: once; cdr3_nt: TGTGCCAGCAGTGAATCGGGACTCCTTGCCTACGAGCAGTACTTC; cdr3_aa: CASSESGLLAYEQYF
v_call: TRBV9; cdr3_length: 13; j_call: TRBJ1-2; d_call: -; clone_size: -; cdr3_nt: TGTGCCAGCAGCGTAGTTGAGTCCTATGGCTACACCTTC; cdr3_aa: CASSVVESYGYTF
v_call: TRBV4-3; cdr3_length: 15; j_call: TRBJ1-2; d_call: -; clone_size: -; cdr3_nt: TGCGCCAGCAGCCAAGAATGGCAGGGTAACTATGGCTACACCTTC; cdr3_aa: CASSQEWQGNYGYTF
v_call: TRBV11-1; cdr3_length: 14; j_call: TRBJ1-1; d_call: -; clone_size: -; cdr3_nt: TGTGCCAGCAGCCCAGACTCCCAGAACACTGAAGCTTTCTTT; cdr3_aa: CASSPDSQNTEAFF
v_call: TRBV7-2; cdr3_length: 13; j_call: TRBJ2-7; d_call: -; clone_size: -; cdr3_nt: TGTGCCAGCAGCCTGGACTCCCTCTACGAGCAGTACTTC; cdr3_aa: CASSLDSLYEQYF
v_call: TRBV4-1; cdr3_length: 17; j_call: TRBJ2-2; d_call: -; clone_size: -; cdr3_nt: TGCGCCAGCAGCCAAAAAGTGGGTCCGGGGAACACCGGGGAGCTGTTTTTT; cdr3_aa: CASSQKVGPGNTGELFF
v_call: TRBV4-1; cdr3_length: 14; j_call: TRBJ2-2; d_call: -; clone_size: -; cdr3_nt: TGCGCCAGCAGCCAAGTCCCGAACACCGGGGAGCTGTTTTTT; cdr3_aa: CASSQVPNTGELFF
v_call: TRBV4-1; cdr3_length: 16; j_call: TRBJ2-6; d_call: -; clone_size: -; cdr3_nt: TGCGCCAGCAGCTATGGAGGGGGCTCTGGGGCCAACGTCCTGACTTTC; cdr3_aa: CASSYGGGSGANVLTF
v_call: TRBV7-6; cdr3_length: 14; j_call: TRBJ2-2; d_call: -; clone_size: once; cdr3_nt: TGTGCCAGCAGCCCGAGGCCTAATACCGGGGAGCTGTTTTTT; cdr3_aa: CASSPRPNTGELFF
v_call: TRBV10-3; cdr3_length: 12; j_call: TRBJ1-3; d_call: -; clone_size: -; cdr3_nt: TGTGCCACAGCCTCCTCTGGAAACACCATATATTTT; cdr3_aa: CATASSGNTIYF
v_call: TRBV28; cdr3_length: 18; j_call: TRBJ2-6; d_call: TRBD1; clone_size: -; cdr3_nt: TGTGCCAGCAGTCCGGCCGGGACAGGGAAAACCGGGGCCAACGTCCTGACTTTC; cdr3_aa: CASSPAGTGKTGANVLTF
v_call: TRBV6-5; cdr3_length: 14; j_call: TRBJ2-5; d_call: -; clone_size: -; cdr3_nt: TGTGCCAGCAAGGTCGGTCAGGCCTTGGAGACCCAGTACTTC; cdr3_aa: CASKVGQALETQYF
v_call: TRBV2; cdr3_length: 11; j_call: TRBJ1-1; d_call: -; clone_size: -; cdr3_nt: TGTGCCAACAGACGGAACACTGAAGCTTTCTTT; cdr3_aa: CANRRNTEAFF
v_call: TRBV28; cdr3_length: 15; j_call: TRBJ2-7; d_call: -; clone_size: -; cdr3_nt: TGTGCCAGCAGCCCTCTCCCTGGCGGGACTCACGAGCAGTACTTC; cdr3_aa: CASSPLPGGTHEQYF
v_call: TRBV5-4; cdr3_length: 15; j_call: TRBJ1-1; d_call: -; clone_size: -; cdr3_nt: TGTGCCAGCAGCAGGGGGTCGGGAGCCAACACTGAAGCTTTCTTT; cdr3_aa: CASSRGSGANTEAFF
v_call: TRBV9; cdr3_length: 16; j_call: TRBJ1-1; d_call: TRBD1; clone_size: -; cdr3_nt: TGTGCCAGCAGCGTAGCCAGGGGACAGGGACGGACTGAAGCTTTCTTT; cdr3_aa: CASSVARGQGRTEAFF
v_call: TRBV5-1; cdr3_length: 14; j_call: TRBJ2-5; d_call: -; clone_size: -; cdr3_nt: TGCGCCAGCAGCCTCGCCGGCGGGGAAGAGACCCAGTACTTC; cdr3_aa: CASSLAGGEETQYF
v_call: TRBV28; cdr3_length: 13; j_call: TRBJ2-7; d_call: -; clone_size: -; cdr3_nt: TGTGCCAGCAGGTGGGACACCCAGACCGAGCAGTACTTC; cdr3_aa: CASRWDTQTEQYF
v_call: TRBV7-9; cdr3_length: 13; j_call: TRBJ1-2; d_call: -; clone_size: -; cdr3_nt: TGTGCCAGCAGCCGGGACTCTAACTATGGCTACACCTTC; cdr3_aa: CASSRDSNYGYTF
v_call: TRBV6-5; cdr3_length: 13; j_call: TRBJ2-1; d_call: TRBD1; clone_size: -; cdr3_nt: TGTGCCAGCACCCGGGACAGGGTCGATGAGCAGTTCTTC; cdr3_aa: CASTRDRVDEQFF
v_call: TRBV7-2; cdr3_length: 15; j_call: TRBJ2-2; d_call: TRBD1; clone_size: -; cdr3_nt: TGTGCCAGCAGCTCGAGGCAGGGGGCGACCGGGGAGCTGTTTTTT; cdr3_aa: CASSSRQGATGELFF
v_call: TRBV28; cdr3_length: 15; j_call: TRBJ2-7; d_call: -; clone_size: -; cdr3_nt: TGTGCCAGCAGTTCGAGCGGGTTAAGCTCCTACGAGCAGTACTTC; cdr3_aa: CASSSSGLSSYEQYF
v_call: TRBV11-1; cdr3_length: 17; j_call: TRBJ2-1; d_call: -; clone_size: -; cdr3_nt: TGTGCCAGCAGCTTAGCGCGGAGCGGTGGCTCCTACAATGAGCAGTTCTTC; cdr3_aa: CASSLARSGGSYNEQFF
v_call: TRBV18; cdr3_length: 16; j_call: TRBJ1-4; d_call: -; clone_size: -; cdr3_nt: TGTGCCAGCTCACCACCGACAAACGTAGCTAATGAAAAACTGTTTTTT; cdr3_aa: CASSPPTNVANEKLFF
v_call: TRBV7-2; cdr3_length: 15; j_call: TRBJ2-7; d_call: -; clone_size: -; cdr3_nt: TGTGCCAGCAGCCCTAATGGTGGGAGCTCCTACGAGCAGTACTTC; cdr3_aa: CASSPNGGSSYEQYF
v_call: TRBV19; cdr3_length: 14; j_call: TRBJ2-7; d_call: -; clone_size: -; cdr3_nt: TGTGCCAGTAGTATAGACGCAGGGACCTACGAGCAGTACTTC; cdr3_aa: CASSIDAGTYEQYF
v_call: TRBV7-2; cdr3_length: 16; j_call: TRBJ2-7; d_call: TRBD1; clone_size: -; cdr3_nt: TGTGCCAGCAGCTTGTACACAGGGGGCGGCAGCTACGAGCAGTACTTC; cdr3_aa: CASSLYTGGGSYEQYF
v_call: TRBV5-4; cdr3_length: 14; j_call: TRBJ2-1; d_call: TRBD2; clone_size: few; cdr3_nt: TGTGCCAGCAGCTCTACCAGCGGGACCAATGAGCAGTTCTTC; cdr3_aa: CASSSTSGTNEQFF
v_call: TRBV5-1; cdr3_length: 16; j_call: TRBJ2-5; d_call: -; clone_size: once; cdr3_nt: TGCGCCAGCAGCCTGGAAAGACCAGACTACCAAGAGACCCAGTACTTC; cdr3_aa: CASSLERPDYQETQYF
v_call: TRBV27; cdr3_length: 19; j_call: TRBJ2-3; d_call: -; clone_size: -; cdr3_nt: TGTGCCAGCAGCCCTCCGCGGGTCGGAGCGATCTCTTATACAGATACGCAGTATTTT; cdr3_aa: CASSPPRVGAISYTDTQYF
v_call: TRBV19; cdr3_length: 15; j_call: TRBJ1-1; d_call: -; clone_size: -; cdr3_nt: TGTGCCAGTAGTATTCACAAGGGATTAAACACTGAAGCTTTCTTT; cdr3_aa: CASSIHKGLNTEAFF
v_call: TRBV6-5; cdr3_length: 13; j_call: TRBJ2-1; d_call: -; clone_size: -; cdr3_nt: TGTGCCAGCAGTAGGACTAACTACAATGAGCAGTTCTTC; cdr3_aa: CASSRTNYNEQFF
v_call: TRBV25-1; cdr3_length: 14; j_call: TRBJ1-6; d_call: TRBD1; clone_size: -; cdr3_nt: TGTGCCAGCACGCCCGGACAGGATAATTCACCCCTCCACTTT; cdr3_aa: CASTPGQDNSPLHF
v_call: TRBV14; cdr3_length: 16; j_call: TRBJ2-4; d_call: TRBD1; clone_size: once; cdr3_nt: TGTGCCAGCAGACGAGGGACAGCAATAGCCAAAAACATTCAGTACTTC; cdr3_aa: CASRRGTAIAKNIQYF
v_call: TRBV10-3; cdr3_length: 12; j_call: TRBJ2-3; d_call: -; clone_size: -; cdr3_nt: TGTGCCATCAGTGGTTTGGGAGATACGCAGTATTTT; cdr3_aa: CAISGLGDTQYF
v_call: TRBV19; cdr3_length: 13; j_call: TRBJ1-1; d_call: -; clone_size: -; cdr3_nt: TGTGCCAGTAGTAGCCAGATGAACACTGAAGCTTTCTTT; cdr3_aa: CASSSQMNTEAFF
v_call: TRBV2; cdr3_length: 16; j_call: TRBJ2-7; d_call: TRBD2; clone_size: -; cdr3_nt: TGTGCCAGCAGTGAAGCGCGGGCTAGCGGGAGTTACGAGCAGTACTTC; cdr3_aa: CASSEARASGSYEQYF
v_call: TRBV7-2; cdr3_length: 15; j_call: TRBJ2-5; d_call: TRBD2; clone_size: -; cdr3_nt: TGTGCCAGCAGCTTAGGGACTAGCCGGGTCGAGACCCAGTACTTC; cdr3_aa: CASSLGTSRVETQYF
v_call: TRBV29-1; cdr3_length: 13; j_call: TRBJ2-1; d_call: -; clone_size: -; cdr3_nt: TGCAGCGTTTGGGCTCTCGGGGGGCATGAGCAGTTCTTC; cdr3_aa: CSVWALGGHEQFF
v_call: TRBV10-2; cdr3_length: 15; j_call: TRBJ2-7; d_call: TRBD2; clone_size: -; cdr3_nt: TGCGCCAGCAGTGGAGGGACTAGCGGGACCTACGAGCAGTACTTC; cdr3_aa: CASSGGTSGTYEQYF
v_call: TRBV6-1; cdr3_length: 15; j_call: TRBJ2-6; d_call: -; clone_size: -; cdr3_nt: TGTGCCAGCAGTCGCGGGGCGGCTGGGGCCAACGTCCTGACTTTC; cdr3_aa: CASSRGAAGANVLTF
v_call: TRBV4-1; cdr3_length: 15; j_call: TRBJ1-4; d_call: -; clone_size: -; cdr3_nt: TGCGCCAGCAGCCACCTGACAGGAGATAATGAAAAACTGTTTTTT; cdr3_aa: CASSHLTGDNEKLFF